What follows is one T cell receptor beta chain and its context. Its antigen is currently unknown. The junction departs from germline at one end; a sequencing error may be responsible. A second PCR of roughly 7 to 11 cycles used a sample-barcoded 5' primer and a J-beta primer mix. TCRdb re-called the 5' RACE reads through MiXCR, storing one row per CDR3 protein. The sample yields 710,000 or so distinct CDR3 sequences, 32% seen once. The data were taken from a study of blood T cells in healthy people across ages. Study-level results: Donors of long life had a larger count of naive CD4+ cells and greater diversity than aged donors. No conclusive comparison of naive versus antigen-experienced cells was possible with unsorted PBMCs. The recorded TCR beta diversity per million T cells decreased in a roughly linear manner with age.

The sequenced material came from blood. This receptor was identified in a woman over 75 in good health.

CDR3 protein: CANSLEGRGPQPQHF. The CDR3 DNA reads as TGTGCCAACAGCTTAGAAGGCAGGGGGCCTCAGCCCCAGCATTTT. The chain couples TRBV7-2 to TRBJ1-5; TRBD1 matches 8 bases. Germline V gives CDR1 SGHTA, CDR2 FQGNSA. There are 15 residues in the CDR3. The full variable domain, its missing parts supplied by reference TRBV7-2 and TRBJ1-5, is GAGVSQSPSNKVTEKGKDVELRCDPISGHTALYWYRQSLGQGLEFLIYFQGNSAPDKSGLPSDRFSAERTGGSVSTLTIQRTQQEDSAVYLCANSLEGRGPQPQHFGDGTRLSIL.